This T cell receptor beta chain was captured in a study of STAT5B mutations in CD4+ large granular lymphocyte leukemia (dated 2022 in TCRdb). Turning to the overall study: Among the healthy controls, the CDR3 'QG' motif was associated with a particular HLA allele. TCRbeta repertoires of CD4+ T-cell large granular lymphocyte leukemia patients were compared with those of healthy blood donors. Flow cytometry performed on FACSCanto II or FACSVerse showed that the purified fractions had more than 95% purity among lymphocytes.

This clone showed up just once. The antigen this receptor binds is unknown. No base quality information exists; no much larger clone differs at one position. Healthy controls were roughly 36 blood donors whose buffy coats came from the Finnish Red Cross blood service. All TCR-sequenced material derived from peripheral blood: patient blood samples and healthy donor buffy coats. Ficoll-Hypaque gradient centrifugation was used to isolate peripheral blood mononuclear cells. Magnetic purification was used to isolate CD4+ cells from the buffy coats of the healthy controls. Genomic DNA was extracted with the Gentra Puregene Cell and Tissue kit and quantified on a Qubit 2.0 fluorometer. TCRbeta rearrangements were sequenced from genomic DNA using the immunoSEQ assay at survey resolution. On the study's bioinformatics: In the TCR sequencing data, the lowest productive clonotype frequency that could be detected was 2.59 x 10-5. Only productive TCRbeta rearrangements, meaning sequences that were complete and in-frame, were kept for the analyses. Sample clonality was computed as Simpson clonality in the immunoSEQ Analyzer version 3.0. Based on frequency, clones were grouped as very rare, small, medium, large (1-20%) or hyperexpanded (>20%). Generation probabilities were estimated with OLGA 1.2.3, V-gene circos plots were generated with VDJtools, specificities were searched for in VDJdb, and CDR3 motifs were identified with GLIPH. TCRdb provides this immuneACCESS table in a form limited to in-frame rearrangements. Some clones are lacking; in checked studies, under half of them reflect an unresolved V gene, and why the rest are absent is not known. Clone size and the V and J calls come from that table; the DNA yielded D and trimming. The sample table lists approximately 35,000 clones, less than 85% of them with a count of one. The ten largest clones take up about 7% of the sample.

The cysteine opens and the phenylalanine closes a CDR3 of 16 amino acids. Of all the DNA, just the CDR3 is kept, 48 bases in frame from base 1. At the junction V is shortened by 5 bases and J by 3 bases, with 16 bases in between. CDR1 and CDR2, looked up from the germline V gene (reference sequence), are LNHDA and SQIVND. The research as a whole found: Enrichment of TRBV06-family usage was observed among the top patient clones (8/27) relative to healthy controls (2/35). The main leukemic clonotypes were found to be private to each patient, although 25% to 30% of the main leukemic clonotypes were detected at low frequency in the non-leukemic repertoires of other patients. Greater clonality appeared to be present in CD4-sorted patient repertoires than in healthy CD4+ repertoires, and the difference was retained after the putative leukemic clones were removed. Data were not HLA-matched; higher clonality in CD4+ versus CD8+ T-LGLL could reflect the relatively small sample size.

The sample consisted of CD4+ T cells from blood buffy coats. The rearrangement combines TRBV19 with TRBJ2-2, with TRBD1 perhaps the D gene, on 5 matching bases. This clonotype was obtained from a human donor in good health. The DNA sequence follows: TGTGCCAGTAGTCCTTGGACACGTCGTGACACCGGGGAGCTGTTTTTT. Its product reads: CASSPWTRRDTGELFF.